Shown below are 17 T cell receptor beta chains from a single sample sequenced in a study of cytomegalovirus exposure and HLA in healthy donors (TCRdb year 2017). The library relied on the immunoSEQ multiplex PCR assay. For the multiplex PCR, a mixture combining 60 forward primers for TCR Vbeta segments and 13 reverse primers for TCR Jbeta segments was used. Held by TCRdb, this immuneACCESS table contains in-frame sequences only and omits some clones. Under half of the omission traces to an unresolved V gene where checked; the cause of the rest is unknown. In all, the sample holds 200,000 or so clones, and roughly 85% of those were seen once. Of the sample, 1.5% to 2% is held by the ten largest clones. The sequencing input was PBMCs. All receptors derive from a young man in good health and CMV-seronegative.

The chain joins TRBV6-5 to TRBJ2-1, with D possibly TRBD2 on 5 matching bases. V shed 3 bases and J shed 3 bases, with 9 bases lying between them. This CDR3 region has 14 residues. Looked up from germline, CDR1 is MNHEY and CDR2 is SVGAGI. In DNA, the CDR3 is TGTGCCAGCAGTTATGAGGGCCACTACAATGAGCAGTTCTTC. This encodes CASSYEGHYNEQFF.

This clone was observed a handful of times. The chain joins TRBV7-2 to TRBJ1-1, with 8 positions matching TRBD1. The germline gives CDR1 SGHTA, CDR2 FQGNSA. J lost 7 bases, V lost 2 bases, and 9 bases had no gene match. The CDR3 spans 15 residues. This CDR3 is CASSLPDRVRVEAFF. In DNA, the CDR3 is TGTGCCAGCAGCTTACCGGACAGGGTAAGGGTTGAAGCTTTCTTT.

This clone was observed once. The chain has TRBV19 and TRBJ2-6; TRBD1 is a possible D gene (6 bases). The length of the CDR3 is 16 residues. The germline V and J ends were trimmed by 5 bases and 0 bases, with 11 bases remaining between them. Per the germline V gene, CDR1 is LNHDA and CDR2 is SQIVND (reference sequence). The CDR3 loop is CASSASQGSGANVLTF. The CDR3 region has the DNA TGTGCCAGTAGTGCGTCACAGGGCTCTGGGGCCAACGTCCTGACTTTC.

The gene calls are TRBV5-1 and TRBJ1-3, with unresolved D. V gave up 3 bases and J gave up 11 bases, with 18 bases separating them. The CDR3 runs to 14 residues. The germline V gene encodes CDR1 SGHRS and CDR2 YFSETQ. In nucleotides, the CDR3 is TGCGCCAGCAGCTCACTACGGGAGTCTACCTCCATATATTTT. Its protein product is CASSSLRESTSIYF.

The DNA for the CDR3 is TGTGCCTGGAGTGTAGCGACCTCGCCGACCGCCGTTAATTCACCCCTCCACTTT. It encodes CAWSVATSPTAVNSPLHF. The chain is built from TRBV30 and TRBJ1-6; D is unresolved. The V gene's germline CDR1 is GTSNPN and CDR2 SVGIG (reference sequence). V dropped 0 bases and J dropped 6 bases, with 21 bases sitting between them. The CDR3 runs to 18 residues.

The chain is built from TRBV10-3 and TRBJ2-3; 8 nucleotides match TRBD2. CDR3 size: 16 residues. Germline lookup yields CDR1 ENHRY and CDR2 SYGVKD. The V gene end was trimmed by 4 bases and the J gene end by 4 bases; junction bases not matched to a gene: 10. The CDR3 DNA follows: TGTGCCATCAGTGGGTTCGGGGGGGAGTACCCAGATACGCAGTATTTT. Protein: CAISGFGGEYPDTQYF.

V is TRBV4-2 and J is TRBJ1-6, with D tentatively TRBD1 (6 bases). The CDR3 consists of 19 residues. Germline CDR1 reads LGHNA; CDR2 reads YNFKEQ. V was cut by 3 bases and J by 5 bases, with 23 bases left in between. The CDR3 sequence: CASSQERLGAYPHNSPLHF. In DNA form, the CDR3 reads TGTGCCAGCAGCCAGGAACGACTGGGGGCGTACCCTCATAATTCACCCCTCCACTTT.

This clone was seen just once. The genes are TRBV25-1 and TRBJ2-1; weak D call: TRBD2 (5 bases). CDR3 length: 13 residues. Germline V gene lookup returns CDR1 MGHDK and CDR2 SYGVNS. Trimming cost V 3 bases and J 5 bases, with 8 bases left between them. The CDR3 is CASSDDYHNEQFF. The CDR3 DNA reads as TGTGCCAGCAGTGATGACTACCACAATGAGCAGTTCTTC.

The sample holds a few counts of this clone. This rearrangement joins TRBV2 to TRBJ2-7; the match to TRBD2 covers 9 bases. This CDR3 is 18 amino acids long. Trimming at V came to 7 bases and at J to 4 bases, leaving 20 bases not matched to a gene. CDR1 SNHLY and CDR2 FYNNEI come from the germline V gene. CDR3 in DNA: TGTGCCAGCATTTTATTCTTAGCGGGGGAAGGATTACGGTACGAGCAGTACTTC. As protein: CASILFLAGEGLRYEQYF. Full variable domain (rest looked up from reference TRBV2 and TRBJ2-7): EPEVTQTPSHQVTQMGQEVILRCVPISNHLYFYWYRQILGQKVEFLVSFYNNEISEKSEIFDDQFSVERPDGSNFTLKIRSTKLEDSAMYFCASILFLAGEGLRYEQYFGPGTRLTVT.

This sequence joins TRBV10-3 and TRBJ2-1; weak D call: TRBD2 (5 bases). CDR1 ENHRY and CDR2 SYGVKD come from the germline V gene. The V end lost 6 bases, the J end lost 10 bases, and 16 bases lay between the germline ends. The CDR3 contains 13 residues. The CDR3 protein is CAISPGRDGEQFF. The CDR3 region has the DNA TGTGCCATCAGCCCGGGAAGAGACGGGGAGCAGTTCTTC.

The gene calls are TRBV9 and TRBJ2-1; TRBD2 matches 12 bases. Unmatched junction bases numbered 2, after V lost 3 bases and J lost 4 bases. CDR3 length equals 15 residues. Germline CDR1 and CDR2: SGDLS and YYNGEE. The CDR3: CASSAGLAGYNEQFF. CDR3 sequence (DNA): TGTGCCAGCAGCGCCGGACTAGCGGGATACAATGAGCAGTTCTTC.

The chain uses TRBV11-3 and TRBJ2-3, with 9 bases identical to TRBD2. Germline-derived CDR1 and CDR2 are SGHNT and YENEEA. V shed 5 bases, J shed 0 bases, and the junction held 12 bases outside the gene matches. The CDR3 is 18 amino acids. The CDR3 DNA sequence: TGTGCCAGCAGCCGACTGTTAGCGGGGGAAACTAGCACAGATACGCAGTATTTT. Amino acid sequence: CASSRLLAGETSTDTQYF. The full variable domain, its missing parts supplied by reference TRBV11-3 and TRBJ2-3, is EAGVVQSPRYKIIEKKQPVAFWCNPISGHNTLYWYLQNLGQGPELLIRYENEEAVDDSQLPKDRFSAERLKGVDSTLKIQPAELGDSAVYLCASSRLLAGETSTDTQYFGPGTRLTVL.

This clone was recorded a few times. The genes are TRBV10-3 and TRBJ1-4; D perhaps matches TRBD1 (5 bases). V lost 8 bases and J 0 bases, leaving 19 bases between the germline ends. Germline V gene sequence: CDR1 ENHRY, CDR2 SYGVKD. The CDR3 is 17 residues long. The CDR3 DNA follows: TGTGCCATCGGAACAGGTTATTCATCTGCAACTAATGAAAAACTGTTTTTT. Translated: CAIGTGYSSATNEKLFF.

This clone was observed once. The chain is built from TRBV6-5 and TRBJ2-5; 12 bases line up with TRBD2. V lost 4 bases to trimming and J lost 5 bases; unmatched junction nucleotides: 8. This CDR3 is built from 16 residues. Germline V gives CDR1 MNHEY, CDR2 SVGAGI. The CDR3 sequence: CASSSPSGGAVETQYF. CDR3 sequence (DNA): TGTGCCAGCAGTTCCCCTAGCGGGGGGGCGGTGGAGACCCAGTACTTC.

This clone was observed a few times. The gene calls are TRBV7-8 and TRBJ2-7; 12 bases are shared with TRBD2. The CDR3 spans 19 residues. V lost 5 bases to trimming and J lost 4 bases; unmatched junction nucleotides: 18. From germline, CDR1 is SGHVS and CDR2 FQNEAQ. CDR3: CASSKTSGRILGGDYEQYF. In nucleotides, the CDR3 is TGTGCCAGCAGCAAGACTAGCGGGAGAATCTTAGGGGGGGATTACGAGCAGTACTTC.

The chain carries TRBV4-1 and TRBJ1-3; no definite D call. Germline V gene lookup returns CDR1 MGHRA and CDR2 YSYEKL. CDR3 length: 16 amino acids. Trimming left V 4 bases short and J 0 bases short, with 13 bases between. CDR3 sequence (DNA): TGCGCCAGCAGCCTTCATCTAATCCGCTCTGGAAACACCATATATTTT. Encoded protein: CASSLHLIRSGNTIYF.

The rearrangement joins TRBV6-1 to TRBJ2-7, with 7 bases fitting TRBD2. Germline V lookup: CDR1 MNHNS, CDR2 SASEGT. V was pared by 7 bases and J by 3 bases, with 6 bases of the junction left unmatched. The CDR3 extends over 13 amino acids. The chain's CDR3 is CASNLADDYEQYF. CDR3 DNA sequence: TGTGCCAGCAATCTAGCGGACGACTACGAGCAGTACTTC.